These 10 T cell receptor beta chains were sequenced from one sample in a study of shared clonotypes between healthy human individuals. This table comes from immunoSEQ multiplex PCR, and its TCRdb copy is limited to in-frame clones, with some not included. Altogether some 700,000 clones are present, less than 95% being singletons, with the ten largest covering about 33%. Sequences were obtained from memory CD8+ T cells from PBMCs. The sample's subset: CD45RO+ cells pooled with CCR7-negative TemRA cells. The receptors shown here come from a man younger than 30 in good health. Some clones in this sample may be carry-over from other donors' samples.

Here the CDR3 DNA reads TGCGCCAGCAGCCAAGTCGGGACAGGGTTCAACACTGAAGCTTTCTTT. Translated: CASSQVGTGFNTEAFF. The chain employs TRBV4-1 and TRBJ1-1, with 9 positions matching TRBD1. With 1 base clipped from V and 2 bases from J, the junction kept 5 bases outside the gene matches. This CDR3 region has 16 residues. Germline-derived CDR1 and CDR2 are MGHRA and YSYEKL.

The genes are TRBV5-1 and TRBJ1-1; a weak D match, TRBD1 (6 bases). CDR3 length: 14 residues. The V end lost 6 bases, the J end lost 0 bases, and 12 bases lay between the germline ends. Germline-derived CDR1 and CDR2 are SGHRS and YFSETQ. In DNA form, the CDR3 reads TGCGCCAGCAACACCGGACAGTTGAACACTGAAGCTTTCTTT. Translating gives CASNTGQLNTEAFF. Together with reference TRBV5-1 and TRBJ1-1, the CDR3 gives the full variable domain: KAGVTQTPRYLIKTRGQQVTLSCSPISGHRSVSWYQQTPGQGLQFLFEYFSETQRNKGNFPGRFSGRQFSNSRSEMNVSTLELGDSALYLCASNTGQLNTEAFFGQGTRLTVV.

This clone came up once. The chain combines TRBV9 with TRBJ2-2; 10 nucleotides line up with TRBD2. CDR3 length: 14 amino acids. V lost 6 bases to trimming and J lost 7 bases; unmatched junction nucleotides: 6. CDR1 is SGDLS, CDR2 YYNGEE, per germline. CDR3 loop: CASNLAGENGELFF. CDR3 bases: TGTGCCAGCAACCTAGCGGGAGAAAACGGGGAGCTGTTTTTT.

The rearrangement joins TRBV7-6 to TRBJ2-1, with 15 nucleotides matching TRBD2. Germline trimming cut 8 bases from V and 7 bases from J; bases unmatched to any gene: 3. Per germline, CDR1 SGHVS and CDR2 FNYEAQ. The CDR3 runs 14 residues. Here the CDR3 reads CASGTSGRLNEQFF. The CDR3 bases are TGTGCCAGCGGGACTAGCGGGAGGTTAAATGAGCAGTTCTTC.

The J gene is TRBJ2-1, the V gene TRBV27; either TRBD1 or TRBD2 may supply D (5 bases each). Germline V gives CDR1 MNHEY, CDR2 SMNVEV (reference sequence). V gave up 3 bases and J gave up 7 bases, with 13 bases separating them. The CDR3 extends over 14 amino acids. As DNA, the CDR3 is TGTGCCAGCAGTTTTACAGGTCCGGGAAATGAGCAGTTCTTC. Translating gives CASSFTGPGNEQFF.

This chain connects TRBV29-1 to TRBJ2-1; 13 positions match TRBD2. CDR3 length: 18 amino acids. V lost 1 base to trimming and J lost 2 bases; unmatched junction nucleotides: 8. Germline CDR1 is SQVTM and CDR2 is ANQGSEA. The CDR3 nucleotides read TGCAGCGTTGAAGGGCCCCTACTAGCGGGAGGGACCTACAATGAGCAGTTCTTC. Protein sequence: CSVEGPLLAGGTYNEQFF.

The rearrangement links TRBV25-1 to TRBJ1-2, with TRBD1 matching over 10 bases. After removal of 8 bases from V and 8 bases from J, the junction contained 5 bases not matched to a gene. This CDR3 has 12 amino acids. CDR1 MGHDK and CDR2 SYGVNS come from the germline V gene. CDR3 nucleotide sequence: TGTGCCAGCCAGACAGGGGGCAACGGCTACACCTTC. This encodes CASQTGGNGYTF.

This rearrangement joins TRBV7-6 to TRBJ2-3; D is ambiguous. The germline V gene encodes CDR1 SGHVS and CDR2 FNYEAQ. The CDR3 runs to 13 residues. The ends were cut back, 1 base at V and 11 bases at J, with 13 bases in the middle. CDR3 DNA: TGTGCCAGCAGCTTAGACGGTAGAGACGGGCAGTATTTT. It translates to CASSLDGRDGQYF.

This chain uses TRBV29-1 with TRBJ2-7; D call uncertain. With 3 bases removed from V and 6 bases from J, the gap between germline ends came to 6 bases. CDR1 and CDR2 from the germline V gene are SQVTM and ANQGSEA. The CDR3 totals 10 residues. The DNA for the CDR3 is TGCAGCGTTGAGTTAGGCGAGCAGTACTTC. Translating gives CSVELGEQYF.

V is TRBV29-1 and J is TRBJ2-2; D is perhaps TRBD2 (5 bases). Trimming pared 5 bases from V and 4 bases from J, leaving 23 bases between. The CDR3 totals 17 residues. CDR1 and CDR2 (germline): SQVTM, ANQGSEA. The CDR3 sequence: CSVYLFDIGVATGELFF. The CDR3, as DNA: TGCAGCGTTTATTTGTTTGATATCGGGGTCGCCACCGGGGAGCTGTTTTTT.